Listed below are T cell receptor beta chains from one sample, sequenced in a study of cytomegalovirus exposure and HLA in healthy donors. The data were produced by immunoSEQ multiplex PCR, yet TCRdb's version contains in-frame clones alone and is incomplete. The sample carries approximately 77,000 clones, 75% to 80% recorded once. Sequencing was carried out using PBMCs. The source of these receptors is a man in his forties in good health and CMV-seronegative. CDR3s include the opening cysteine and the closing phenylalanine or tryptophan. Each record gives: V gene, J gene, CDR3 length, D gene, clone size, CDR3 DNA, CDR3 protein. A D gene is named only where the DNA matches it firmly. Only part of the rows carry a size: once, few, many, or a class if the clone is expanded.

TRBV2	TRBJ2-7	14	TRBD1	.	TGTGCCAGCAGAGATACCGGGACAGGGGGCGAGCAGTACTTC	CASRDTGTGGEQYF
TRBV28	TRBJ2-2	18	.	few	TGTGCCAGCAGTTTTTTCGGACAACGAATAACCAACACCGGGGAGCTGTTTTTT	CASSFFGQRITNTGELFF
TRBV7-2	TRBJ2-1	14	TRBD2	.	TGTGCCAGCAGCTCCCCCCTAGCGGGGAAGGGGCAGTTCTTC	CASSSPLAGKGQFF
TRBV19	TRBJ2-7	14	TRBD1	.	TGTGCCAGTAGTACCGGGACAGGGGCCTACGAGCAGTACTTC	CASSTGTGAYEQYF
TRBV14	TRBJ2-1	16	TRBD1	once	TGTGCCAGCAGCCAAACAGGGACAGGGTTTTACAATGAGCAGTTCTTC	CASSQTGTGFYNEQFF
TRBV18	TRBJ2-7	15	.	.	TGTGCCAGCTCACCCCTGCCGACAGGTTCCTACGAGCAGTACTTC	CASSPLPTGSYEQYF
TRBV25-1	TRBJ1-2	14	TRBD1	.	TGTGCCAGCAGTGAGCCGGGACAGAAATATGGCTACACCTTC	CASSEPGQKYGYTF
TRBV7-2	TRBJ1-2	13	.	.	TGTGCCAGCAGCCTGAACAGGTTCGATGGCTACACCTTC	CASSLNRFDGYTF
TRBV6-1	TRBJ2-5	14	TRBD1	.	TGTGCCAGCAGTAGGGACAGGGGGCGAGAGACCCAGTACTTC	CASSRDRGRETQYF
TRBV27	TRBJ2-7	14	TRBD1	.	TGTGCCAGCAAAAGAGGACAGGGAGCCTACGAGCAGTACTTC	CASKRGQGAYEQYF
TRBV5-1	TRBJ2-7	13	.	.	TGCGCCAGCAGCTTGAAGGGGATCTACGAGCAGTACTTC	CASSLKGIYEQYF
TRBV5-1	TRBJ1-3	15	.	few	TGCGCCAGCAGCTTGGCTGTAGCGGAGGGAAACACCATATATTTT	CASSLAVAEGNTIYF
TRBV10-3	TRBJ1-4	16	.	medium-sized	TGTGCCATCAGTGAGTCGAAGCAGCGAGTTAATGAAAAACTGTTTTTT	CAISESKQRVNEKLFF
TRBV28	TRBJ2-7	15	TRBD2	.	TGTGCCAGCAGGGTGAGGCTAGCGGCCTCCTACGAGCAGTACTTC	CASRVRLAASYEQYF
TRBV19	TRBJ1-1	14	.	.	TGTGCCAGTAGTATAGGGACAGCGAACACTGAAGCTTTCTTT	CASSIGTANTEAFF
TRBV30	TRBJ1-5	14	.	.	TGTGCCTGGAGTGGGCGGGGGTTCAATCAGCCCCAGCATTTT	CAWSGRGFNQPQHF
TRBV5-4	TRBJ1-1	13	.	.	TGTGCCAGCAGCTTGCCAGGGGACACTGAAGCTTTCTTT	CASSLPGDTEAFF
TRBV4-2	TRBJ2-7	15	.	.	TGTGCCAGCAGCCAAGGTGACGGGGGGCCCTACGAGCAGTACTTC	CASSQGDGGPYEQYF
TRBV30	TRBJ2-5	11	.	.	TGTGCCTGGAGTGGCGGGGAGACCCAGTACTTC	CAWSGGETQYF
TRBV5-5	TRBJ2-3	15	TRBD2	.	TGTGCCAGCAGCTTCAGGACTAGAAACACAGATACGCAGTATTTT	CASSFRTRNTDTQYF
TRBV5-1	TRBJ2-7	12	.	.	TGCGCCAGCAGCCCGGACAGATTCGAGCAGTACTTC	CASSPDRFEQYF
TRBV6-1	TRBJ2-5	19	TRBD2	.	TGTGCCAGCAGTGACACCGTCCCCCCACTAGCGGGAGGGCGCGAGACCCAGTACTTC	CASSDTVPPLAGGRETQYF
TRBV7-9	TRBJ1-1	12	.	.	TGTGCCAGCAGCCCCACGGGGGTTCAAGCTTTCTTT	CASSPTGVQAFF
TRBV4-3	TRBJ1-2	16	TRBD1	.	TGCGCCAGCAGCCAAGACGGGCCGGGACAGGTCTATGGCTACACCTTC	CASSQDGPGQVYGYTF
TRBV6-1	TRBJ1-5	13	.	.	TGTGCCAGCCTCTCGACAGTATTACAGCCCCAGCATTTT	CASLSTVLQPQHF
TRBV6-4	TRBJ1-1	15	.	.	TGTGCCAGCAGTGATTTGACGGGGGGGGACACTGAAGCTTTCTTT	CASSDLTGGDTEAFF
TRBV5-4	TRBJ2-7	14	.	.	TGTGCCAGCAGCGTTCAGGGCCTAGCCTACGAGCAGTACTTC	CASSVQGLAYEQYF
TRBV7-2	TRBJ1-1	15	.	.	TGTGCCAGCAGTCCCTGGGGGCAGGTGAACACTGAAGCTTTCTTT	CASSPWGQVNTEAFF
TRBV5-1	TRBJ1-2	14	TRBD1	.	TGCGCCAGCTCGAGGACAGGGCTTAACTATGGCTACACCTTC	CASSRTGLNYGYTF
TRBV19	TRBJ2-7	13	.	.	TGTGCCAGTAGTATTTACAAAAGCTACGAGCAGTACTTC	CASSIYKSYEQYF
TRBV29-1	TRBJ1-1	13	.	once	TGCAGCGTTGGGGAGGGGATGAACACTGAAGCTTTCTTT	CSVGEGMNTEAFF
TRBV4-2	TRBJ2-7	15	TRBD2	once	TGTGCCAGCAGGGAGCGGGAGGGAGATTCCTACGAGCAGTACTTC	CASREREGDSYEQYF
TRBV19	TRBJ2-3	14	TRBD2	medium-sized	TGTGCCAGTAGACTAGCGGGGCGCACAGATACGCAGTATTTT	CASRLAGRTDTQYF
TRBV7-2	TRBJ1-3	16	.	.	TGTGCCAGCAGCTTAGCCCCGCTATCTTCTGGAAACACCATATATTTT	CASSLAPLSSGNTIYF
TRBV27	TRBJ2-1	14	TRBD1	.	TGTGCCAGCAGTCCTTGGACAGGGTCGGATGAGCAGTTCTTC	CASSPWTGSDEQFF
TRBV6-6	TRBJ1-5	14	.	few	TGTGCCAGCAGTCGACAGTTTAGCAATCAGCCCCAGCATTTT	CASSRQFSNQPQHF
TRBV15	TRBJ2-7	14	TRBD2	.	TGTGCCACCAGCAGAGGGACTAGCGGCTACGAGCAGTACTTC	CATSRGTSGYEQYF
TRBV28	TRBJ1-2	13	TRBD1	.	TGTGCCAGCAGCGGTGGACAGGGCTTTGGCTACACCTTC	CASSGGQGFGYTF
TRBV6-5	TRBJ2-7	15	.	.	TGTGCCAGCAGTTACCTGATCACAGGGTCCTACGAGCAGTACTTC	CASSYLITGSYEQYF
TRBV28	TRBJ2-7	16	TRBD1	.	TGTGCCAGCAGCCACACTCGTGGGACAGGCCGCTACGAGCAGTACTTC	CASSHTRGTGRYEQYF
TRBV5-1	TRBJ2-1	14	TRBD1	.	TGCGCCAGCAGCACGGGACAGGACTACAATGAGCAGTTCTTC	CASSTGQDYNEQFF
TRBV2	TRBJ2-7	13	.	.	TGTGCCAGCAGAGGCCTCAGGGCCGGGCAGCAGTACTTC	CASRGLRAGQQYF
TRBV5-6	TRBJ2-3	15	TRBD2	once	TGTGCCAGCAGCCGGGGACTAGCGGGCCCAGATACGCAGTATTTT	CASSRGLAGPDTQYF
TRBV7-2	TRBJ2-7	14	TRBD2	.	TGTGCCAGCAGCTTACTGCGGGAGACGGGAGAGCAGTACTTC	CASSLLRETGEQYF
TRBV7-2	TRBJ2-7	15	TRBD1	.	TGTGCCAGCAGCTTCAGGGGGCTTGCAGAGCGGGAGCAGTACTTC	CASSFRGLAEREQYF
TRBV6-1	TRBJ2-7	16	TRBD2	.	TGTGCCAGCAGTGAAGCGAGGGCGGGAGCCTCCTACGAGCAGTACTTC	CASSEARAGASYEQYF
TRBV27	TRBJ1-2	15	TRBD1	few	TGTGCCAGCAGTTTATGGGACAGGGCCCCCTATGGCTACACCTTC	CASSLWDRAPYGYTF
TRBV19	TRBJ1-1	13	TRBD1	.	TGTGCCAGTAGTACTGAGCCGGGACAGGGGGCTTTCTTT	CASSTEPGQGAFF
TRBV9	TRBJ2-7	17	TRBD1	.	TGTGCCAGCAGCGTTAGTCACAGGGGCCCTGACTCCTACGAGCAGTACTTC	CASSVSHRGPDSYEQYF
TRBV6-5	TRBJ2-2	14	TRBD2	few	TGTGCCACCTCGCCGGGGGGAGACACCGGGGAGCTGTTTTTT	CATSPGGDTGELFF
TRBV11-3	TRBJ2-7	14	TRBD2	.	TGTGCCAGCAGCTTGAGCGGGAGCTCCTACGAGCAGTACTTC	CASSLSGSSYEQYF
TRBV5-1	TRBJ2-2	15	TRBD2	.	TGCGCCAGCTTCATAAGCGGGAGTAGAACCGGGGAGCTGTTTTTT	CASFISGSRTGELFF
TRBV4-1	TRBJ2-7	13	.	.	TGCGCCAGCAGCCAATCCAGCTCCTACGAGCAGTACTTC	CASSQSSSYEQYF
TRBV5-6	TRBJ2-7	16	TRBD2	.	TGTGCCAGCAGCTTGGAGGGTACGGGAGGGCCCTACGAGCAGTACTTC	CASSLEGTGGPYEQYF
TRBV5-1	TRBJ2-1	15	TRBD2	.	TGCGCCAGCAGCCCATCCGGGACTAGTTACAATGAGCAGTTCTTC	CASSPSGTSYNEQFF
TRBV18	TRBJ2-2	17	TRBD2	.	TGTGCCAGCTCACCGGGACTAGCGGGACTAAGGGCCGGGGAGCTGTTTTTT	CASSPGLAGLRAGELFF
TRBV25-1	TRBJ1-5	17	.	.	TGTGCCAGCAGTGATTCCGCCGGGGGGGTAAGCAATCAGCCCCAGCATTTT	CASSDSAGGVSNQPQHF
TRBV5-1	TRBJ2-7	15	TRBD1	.	TGCGCCAGCAGCAGAACCGGGACAGGGGTAGACGAGCAGTACTTC	CASSRTGTGVDEQYF